This note documents a single T cell receptor (beta chain) sequence. A universal primer site was added by template switching, and unique molecular identifiers were carried by the cDNA. TCRdb itself ran the 5' RACE reads through MiXCR, one entry per CDR3 protein. Of under 800,000 distinct CDR3 sequences listed, 21% are singletons. The V end lost 2 bases, the J end lost 2 bases, and 10 bases lay between the germline ends. Germline V CDR1 and CDR2: ENHRY, SYGVKD. This CDR3 region has 14 residues. This specimen comes from a study of identical twins. Another study also made use of these data, one on T cells expressing NK-cell markers. From that paper: Sequencing covered eight donors, seven HCMV-seropositive and one seronegative.

The V call is TRBV10-3, the J call TRBJ2-7, with D unclear. The sequence was collected from a woman aged 18-29 years in good health. Sequencing was performed on PBMCs. For the CDR3, the DNA is TGTGCCATCAGTGAGACGAAGGCAGCCTACGAGCAGTACTTC. Protein sequence: CAISETKAAYEQYF.